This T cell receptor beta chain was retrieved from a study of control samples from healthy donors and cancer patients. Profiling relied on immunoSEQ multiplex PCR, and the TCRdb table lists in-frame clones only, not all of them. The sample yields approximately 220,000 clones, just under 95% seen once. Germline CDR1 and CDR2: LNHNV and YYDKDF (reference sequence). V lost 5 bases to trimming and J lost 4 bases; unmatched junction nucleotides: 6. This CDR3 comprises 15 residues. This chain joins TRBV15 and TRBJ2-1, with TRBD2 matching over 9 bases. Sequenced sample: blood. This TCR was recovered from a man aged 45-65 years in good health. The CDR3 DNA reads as TGTGCCACCAGCGCCCTAGCGGGGACATACAATGAGCAGTTCTTC. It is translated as CATSALAGTYNEQFF.